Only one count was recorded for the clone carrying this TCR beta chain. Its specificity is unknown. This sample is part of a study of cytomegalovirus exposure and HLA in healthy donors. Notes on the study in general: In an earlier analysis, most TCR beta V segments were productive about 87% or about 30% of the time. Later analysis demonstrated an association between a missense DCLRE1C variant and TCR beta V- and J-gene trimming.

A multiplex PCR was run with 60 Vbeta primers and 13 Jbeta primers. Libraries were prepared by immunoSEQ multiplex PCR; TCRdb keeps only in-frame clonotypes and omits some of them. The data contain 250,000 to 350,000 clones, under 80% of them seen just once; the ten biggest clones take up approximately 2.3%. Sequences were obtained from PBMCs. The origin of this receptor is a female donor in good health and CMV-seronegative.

In DNA form, the CDR3 reads TGTGCCAGCAGCCCCAAGCCGGGACAGGGGAGGGGGGTAGAAAACATTCAGTACTTC. This encodes CASSPKPGQGRGVENIQYF. The chain recombines TRBV4-2 with TRBJ2-4; 10 bases are a match to TRBD1. The CDR3 has 19 amino acids. Germline CDR1 is LGHNA and CDR2 is YNFKEQ. V lost 4 bases and J lost 5; bases outside the gene matches: 17.